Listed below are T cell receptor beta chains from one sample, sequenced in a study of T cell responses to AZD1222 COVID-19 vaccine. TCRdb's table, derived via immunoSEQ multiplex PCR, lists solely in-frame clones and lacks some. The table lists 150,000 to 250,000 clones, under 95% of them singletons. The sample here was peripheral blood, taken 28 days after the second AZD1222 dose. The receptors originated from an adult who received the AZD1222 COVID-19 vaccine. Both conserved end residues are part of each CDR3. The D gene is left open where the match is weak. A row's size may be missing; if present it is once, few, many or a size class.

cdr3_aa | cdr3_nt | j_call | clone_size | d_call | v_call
CSVTGGNEQFF | TGCAGCGTTACAGGGGGGAATGAGCAGTTCTTC | TRBJ2-1 | NA | TRBD1 | TRBV29-1
CASSRLPGEQYF | TGTGCCAGCAGCCGACTACCGGGGGAGCAGTACTTC | TRBJ2-7 | NA | NA | TRBV2
CASSEAGPGIYGYTF | TGTGCCAGCAGTGAAGCGGGCCCGGGAATCTATGGCTACACCTTC | TRBJ1-2 | NA | NA | TRBV6-1
CATSLPGNRGDEQFF | TGTGCCACCAGCTTGCCCGGGAATAGGGGGGATGAGCAGTTCTTC | TRBJ2-1 | NA | NA | TRBV24-1
CASSPPGTELSGNTIYF | TGTGCCAGCTCACCACCCGGGACCGAACTTTCTGGAAACACCATATATTTT | TRBJ1-3 | NA | NA | TRBV18
CASSFRDNQPQHF | TGTGCCAGCAGCTTTCGGGACAATCAGCCCCAGCATTTT | TRBJ1-5 | NA | NA | TRBV7-2
CASSSGTPNQPQHF | TGTGCCAGCAGTTCCGGGACACCGAATCAGCCCCAGCATTTT | TRBJ1-5 | once | NA | TRBV28
CASSFGASAVDEQFF | TGTGCCAGCAGCTTTGGGGCGTCCGCGGTGGATGAGCAGTTCTTC | TRBJ2-1 | NA | NA | TRBV7-9
CASSQWDVGTDTQYF | TGTGCCAGCAGCCAATGGGATGTTGGCACAGATACGCAGTATTTT | TRBJ2-3 | NA | NA | TRBV3-1/TRBV3-2
CASSPPENYNEQFF | TGTGCCAGCTCACCACCCGAGAATTACAATGAGCAGTTCTTC | TRBJ2-1 | NA | NA | TRBV18
CASSQEGPRRGGYGYTF | TGTGCCAGCAGCCAAGAAGGCCCGCGTAGGGGTGGCTATGGCTACACCTTC | TRBJ1-2 | NA | NA | TRBV3-1/TRBV3-2
CASSLAQKGGKFDF | TGTGCCAGCAGCTTAGCCCAAAAGGGGGGAAAGTTCGATTTT | TRBJ1-4 | NA | NA | TRBV7-8
CASIGTGLHSPLHF | TGTGCCAGCATAGGGACAGGGTTGCATTCACCCCTCCACTTT | TRBJ1-6 | NA | TRBD1 | TRBV6-5
CASSYAGVYEQYF | TGTGCCAGCAGTTACGCAGGGGTCTACGAGCAGTACTTC | TRBJ2-7 | few | NA | TRBV6-2/TRBV6-3
CASTSGGRNEQFF | TGTGCCAGTACTAGCGGGGGGCGTAATGAGCAGTTCTTC | TRBJ2-1 | NA | TRBD2 | TRBV7-3
CASSEAGTGPYEQYF | TGTGCCAGCAGTGAAGCCGGGACAGGGCCCTACGAGCAGTACTTC | TRBJ2-7 | NA | TRBD1 | TRBV6-1